These 12 T cell receptor beta chains were all obtained from the same sample, sequenced in a study of cytomegalovirus exposure and HLA in healthy donors. 60 Vbeta and 13 Jbeta primers were used in PCR. The data were produced by immunoSEQ multiplex PCR, yet TCRdb's version contains in-frame clones alone and is incomplete. The sample includes some 140,000 clones, 80% of them seen just once. Material: PBMCs. Receptors originate from a man aged 25 to 40 in good health and CMV-seropositive.

This clone was detected a few times. As DNA, the CDR3 is TGTGCCAGCAGCCAAGATTTTGGGGGGAATCAGCCCCAGCATTTT. It is translated as CASSQDFGGNQPQHF. This chain links TRBV11-2 with TRBJ1-5, with TRBD1 as a possible D gene (5 bases). Germline CDR1 SGHAT, CDR2 FQNNGV. The CDR3 is made up of 15 amino acids. V shed 5 bases and J shed 4 bases, with 15 bases lying between them.

This clone has more than one count but fewer than ten. This chain joins TRBV6-5 and TRBJ1-1; 7 nucleotides line up with TRBD1. The V segment lost 8 bases and the J segment 5 bases; nucleotides outside the gene matches: 14. Per germline, CDR1 MNHEY and CDR2 SVGAGI. The CDR3 runs 15 residues. As DNA, the CDR3 is TGTGCCAGCCATAGGTGGGGGACAGTAAGGACTGAAGCTTTCTTT. Encoded protein: CASHRWGTVRTEAFF.

The chain recombines TRBV19 with TRBJ2-1; TRBD1 matches at 7 bases. Unmatched junction bases numbered 11, after V lost 5 bases and J lost 4 bases. CDR1 and CDR2 (germline): LNHDA, SQIVND (reference sequence). CDR3 size: 16 residues. Here the CDR3 reads CASSSAPGTEYNEQFF. The CDR3 DNA is TGTGCCAGTAGTTCGGCCCCCGGGACAGAGTACAATGAGCAGTTCTTC.

A note on this clone: The same CDR3 arises from other DNA sequences in this sample as well. V usage is TRBV5-1 and J usage is TRBJ2-1; 8 bases fit TRBD1. Losses at the gene ends were 3 bases for V and 7 bases for J; bases not matched to a gene: 12. The germline gives CDR1 SGHRS, CDR2 YFSETQ. The CDR3 contains 16 residues. CDR3 residues: CASSSDRGGPTNEQFF. The DNA of the CDR3 is TGCGCCAGCAGCTCCGACAGGGGCGGCCCTACAAATGAGCAGTTCTTC.

This sequence joins TRBV4-1 and TRBJ2-5; TRBD2 might be the D (5 bases). V dropped 4 bases and J dropped 4 bases, with 19 bases sitting between them. The V gene's germline CDR1 is MGHRA and CDR2 YSYEKL. The CDR3 totals 16 residues. For the CDR3, the DNA is TGCGCCAGCAGCCCCCTGGGTAGCGCGCGCCGAGAGACCCAGTACTTC. This encodes CASSPLGSARRETQYF.

The chain joins TRBV5-1 to TRBJ1-1, with D tentatively TRBD1 (6 bases). CDR3 length: 13 residues. V gave up 2 bases and J gave up 3 bases, with 8 bases separating them. Germline-derived CDR1 and CDR2 are SGHRS and YFSETQ. CDR3 amino acids: CASSFSGDTEAFF. CDR3 DNA sequence: TGCGCCAGCAGCTTTTCAGGGGACACTGAAGCTTTCTTT. The whole variable domain, remainder taken from reference TRBV5-1 and TRBJ1-1, is KAGVTQTPRYLIKTRGQQVTLSCSPISGHRSVSWYQQTPGQGLQFLFEYFSETQRNKGNFPGRFSGRQFSNSRSEMNVSTLELGDSALYLCASSFSGDTEAFFGQGTRLTVV.

The J gene is TRBJ1-2, the V gene TRBV6-6; TRBD1 matches 8 bases. The CDR3 sequence is 13 residues long. Germline CDR1 reads MNHNY; CDR2 reads SVGAGI (reference sequence). V lost 5 bases, J lost 6 bases, and 5 bases stayed unmatched. The CDR3 is CASSRQGSDGYTF. CDR3 coding DNA: TGTGCCAGCAGTCGACAGGGGTCGGATGGCTACACCTTC.

The V call is TRBV7-3, the J call TRBJ2-7; 10 bases are a match to TRBD1. The CDR3 extends over 14 amino acids. Germline lookup yields CDR1 SGHTA and CDR2 FQGTGA. With V trimmed by 4 bases and J by 2 bases, 2 bases remained unmatched. The CDR3 region is CASSSGTGAYEQYF. The CDR3 nucleotides are TGTGCCAGCAGCTCCGGGACAGGGGCCTACGAGCAGTACTTC.

The chain joins TRBV28 to TRBJ1-5; D might be TRBD1 (6 bases). Per germline, CDR1 MDHEN and CDR2 SYDVKM. The V end was cut by 2 bases, the J end by 9 bases, with 14 bases between. This CDR3 has 14 residues. DNA for the CDR3: TGTGCCAGCAGTTTAATTGGGACAAAGACGCCCCAGCATTTT. Its translation: CASSLIGTKTPQHF. Complete variable domain (other parts from reference TRBV28 and TRBJ1-5): DVKVTQSSRYLVKRTGEKVFLECVQDMDHENMFWYRQDPGLGLRLIYFSYDVKMKEKGDIPEGYSVSREKKERFSLILESASTNQTSMYLCASSLIGTKTPQHFGDGTRLSIL.

This chain uses TRBV7-3 with TRBJ1-1; the D gene is possibly TRBD1 (6 bases). Trimming stripped 4 bases from V and 8 bases from J, with 14 bases between. CDR1 is SGHTA and CDR2 is FQGTGA in the germline V gene. The CDR3 has 13 amino acids. Here the CDR3 DNA reads TGTGCCAGCAGCTCCGGATTTGGGGGCGAAGCTTTCTTT. The encoded protein is CASSSGFGGEAFF.

This chain uses TRBV20-1 with TRBJ2-5; D is unclear. The assigned J gene may be wrong: the sequence end matches TRBJ2-7 better. Germline CDR1 and CDR2: DFQATT and SNEGSKA (reference sequence). CDR3 length: 11 amino acids. The CDR3 reads CSATQAYEQYF. Here the CDR3 DNA reads TGCAGTGCTACCCAGGCCTACGAGCAGTACTTC.

Points on this clone: Other DNA sequences in this sample translate to the same CDR3. This chain joins TRBV11-2 and TRBJ2-7; D remains unclear. V lost 0 bases, J lost 3 bases, and 6 bases lay in between. Per the germline V gene, CDR1 is SGHAT and CDR2 is FQNNGV. This CDR3 has 13 residues. CDR3 sequence: CASSLDRGYEQYF. The CDR3 bases are TGTGCCAGCAGCTTAGATAGAGGCTACGAGCAGTACTTC.